A single sample is the source of the 19 T cell receptor beta chains below, sequenced in a study of blood T cell repertoires in COVID-19. Here immunoSEQ multiplex PCR was the method, and the copy in TCRdb shows in-frame clones only, minus some. The repertoire holds 310,000 or so clones, with around 87% as singletons. What was sequenced was peripheral blood. These receptors were obtained from a man between 70 and 80 years old with acute or convalescent COVID-19.

This clone was detected many times. The chain links TRBV5-4 to TRBJ2-3, with 15 bases aligning to TRBD2. V dropped 10 bases and J dropped 2; count of bases not matched to a gene: 5. The CDR3 has 15 amino acids. CDR1 is SGHNT and CDR2 is YYREEE in the germline V gene (reference sequence). The CDR3 nucleotides are TGTGCCGCCGGGACTAGCGGGGGGTACACAGATACGCAGTATTTT. The encoded protein is CAAGTSGGYTDTQYF.

The rearrangement links TRBV6-5 to TRBJ2-7; D may be TRBD1 (6 bases). In germline, CDR1 is MNHEY, CDR2 SVGAGI. With 2 bases removed from V and 6 bases from J, the gap between germline ends came to 14 bases. The CDR3 spans 14 residues. CDR3 sequence (DNA): TGTGCCAGCAGTTACGGACGCAGGGGCGGCGAGCAGTACTTC. Its translation: CASSYGRRGGEQYF.

The chain is built from TRBV9 and TRBJ1-2; 7 bases are shared with TRBD1. The length of the CDR3 is 15 residues. The germline V gene has CDR1 SGDLS and CDR2 YYNGEE. J gave up 8 bases and V 2 bases, and 12 bases lay outside the gene matches. The CDR3 bases are TGTGCCAGCAGCGTTGGTCAGGGGGTAGTAGGAGGCTACACCTTC. This sequence encodes CASSVGQGVVGGYTF. Drawing the rest from reference TRBV9 and TRBJ1-2, the complete variable domain is DSGVTQTPKHLITATGQRVTLRCSPRSGDLSVYWYQQSLDQGLQFLIQYYNGEERAKGNILERFSAQQFPDLHSELNLSSLELGDSALYFCASSVGQGVVGGYTFGSGTRLTVV.

The chain joins TRBV3-1 (or the pseudogene TRBV3-2) to TRBJ1-1; 10 bases agree with TRBD1. Germline V gene sequence: CDR1 LGHDT, CDR2 YNNKEL (reference sequence). This CDR3 has 14 residues. The trim removed 1 base at V and 11 bases at J, leaving 7 bases unmatched. Here the CDR3 reads CASSQAGTGVGAFF. The CDR3 DNA is TGTGCCAGCAGCCAAGCCGGGACAGGGGTTGGGGCTTTCTTT.

The V and J genes are TRBV5-1 and TRBJ1-1; the D gene is possibly TRBD1 (5 bases). Germline values: CDR1 SGHRS, CDR2 YFSETQ. This CDR3 has 14 amino acids. The V end lost 4 bases, the J end lost 1 base, and 11 bases lay between the germline ends. The CDR3 bases are TGCGCCAGCAGCCACGCGGGGCCGAACACTGAAGCTTTCTTT. As protein: CASSHAGPNTEAFF.

J is TRBJ1-1 and V is TRBV29-1; possible D gene TRBD1, 5 bases. The germline CDR1 and CDR2 sequences are SQVTM and ANQGSEA. V was trimmed by 2 bases and J by 3 bases, leaving 16 bases between them. The CDR3 loop spans 15 amino acids. CDR3 nucleotide sequence: TGCAGCGTTGAATGGGGTGGGGAAGGGGACACTGAAGCTTTCTTT. It specifies CSVEWGGEGDTEAFF.

This clone was picked up one time. The chain has TRBV6-1 and TRBJ1-1; 8 bases match TRBD1. V shed 1 base, J shed 3 bases, and the junction held 1 base outside the gene matches. Germline CDR1 MNHNS, CDR2 SASEGT. The CDR3 loop spans 14 amino acids. The CDR3 protein is CASSEDRGDTEAFF. The CDR3 nucleotides read TGTGCCAGCAGTGAAGACAGGGGGGACACTGAAGCTTTCTTT.

This clone occurred once. The gene calls are TRBV5-6 and TRBJ1-1; D is perhaps TRBD1 (5 bases). The germline CDR1 and CDR2 sequences are SGHDT and YYEEEE. This CDR3 is built from 15 residues. V was shortened by 0 bases and J by 0 bases, with 9 bases between the two germline ends. CDR3 coding DNA: TGTGCCAGCAGCTTGGTCGGGGGGATGAACACTGAAGCTTTCTTT. Its translation: CASSLVGGMNTEAFF.

The CDR3 is CASSRLLNYGYTF. The CDR3 DNA sequence: TGTGCCAGCAGTCGACTCCTTAACTATGGCTACACCTTC. The V call is TRBV2, the J call TRBJ1-2; no clear D. Germline assignment: CDR1 SNHLY and CDR2 FYNNEI. V lost 5 bases to trimming and J lost 1 base, with 8 bases between them. The CDR3 covers 13 residues.

V and J are TRBV25-1 and TRBJ2-7, with a possible D match to TRBD1 (7 bases). Trimming cost V 6 bases and J 5 bases, with 20 bases left between them. The CDR3 length is 15 residues. CDR1 is MGHDK and CDR2 is SYGVNS in the germline V gene. CDR3 sequence: CASRRNPGGRDEQYF. The CDR3, as DNA: TGTGCCAGCAGACGAAATCCAGGGGGGCGTGACGAGCAGTACTTC.

The chain is built from TRBV30 and TRBJ2-1, with a possible D match to TRBD2 (6 bases). With 6 bases removed from V and 8 bases from J, the gap between germline ends came to 14 bases. Per the germline V gene, CDR1 is GTSNPN and CDR2 is SVGIG (reference sequence). CDR3 length: 12 amino acids. CDR3 residues: CACGTWMHEQFF. CDR3 in DNA: TGTGCCTGTGGGACTTGGATGCATGAGCAGTTCTTC. Based on the CDR3 plus reference TRBV30 and TRBJ2-1, the full variable domain is SQTIHQWPATLVQPVGSPLSLECTVEGTSNPNLYWYRQAAGRGLQLLFYSVGIGQISSEVPQNLSASRPQDRQFILSSKKLLLSDSGFYLCACGTWMHEQFFGPGTRLTVL.

The chain combines TRBV7-2 with TRBJ2-1; 10 bases agree with TRBD2. With 1 base clipped from V and 9 bases from J, the junction kept 15 bases outside the gene matches. This CDR3 has 18 residues. Germline lookup yields CDR1 SGHTA and CDR2 FQGNSA. CDR3 in amino acids: CASSLEGTSDFPVREQFF. CDR3 bases: TGTGCCAGCAGCTTAGAAGGGACTAGCGATTTTCCCGTCCGTGAGCAGTTCTTC. Looking up the rest from reference TRBV7-2 and TRBJ2-1 gives the full variable domain: GAGVSQSPSNKVTEKGKDVELRCDPISGHTALYWYRQSLGQGLEFLIYFQGNSAPDKSGLPSDRFSAERTGGSVSTLTIQRTQQEDSAVYLCASSLEGTSDFPVREQFFGPGTRLTVL.

The chain uses TRBV7-2 and TRBJ2-5; D is unclear. CDR1 SGHTA and CDR2 FQGNSA come from the germline V gene. V was pared by 5 bases and J by 5 bases, with 15 bases between. The CDR3 is made up of 14 amino acids. CDR3 loop: CASSPALRVETQYF. DNA for the CDR3: TGTGCCAGCAGCCCCGCCCTTCGGGTTGAGACCCAGTACTTC.

The chain has TRBV28 and TRBJ1-6; D not certain. Germline CDR1 reads MDHEN; CDR2 reads SYDVKM. V was cut by 8 bases and J by 4 bases, with 18 bases left in between. CDR3 length: 16 residues. DNA of the CDR3: TGTGCCAGCTCGGCTTCTCAGGTTTTTTATAATTCACCCCTCCACTTT. Its protein product is CASSASQVFYNSPLHF.

V gene TRBV4-3 combines with J gene TRBJ2-7; 12 bases match TRBD2. The germline V gene has CDR1 LGHNA and CDR2 YSLEER. This CDR3 comprises 15 residues. The ends lost 3 bases at V and 2 bases at J; junction bases unmatched: 2. Written as DNA, the CDR3 is TGCGCCAGCAGCCACGGACTAGCGGGGACCTACGAGCAGTACTTC. Encoded protein: CASSHGLAGTYEQYF.

This chain joins TRBV19 and TRBJ1-5, with a possible D match to TRBD1 (5 bases). The germline V and J ends were trimmed by 3 bases and 7 bases, with 13 bases remaining between them. Germline CDR1 is LNHDA and CDR2 is SQIVND (reference sequence). There are 14 residues in the CDR3. The CDR3 protein is CASSIRGAEQPQHF. DNA of the CDR3: TGTGCCAGTAGTATTCGTGGGGCAGAGCAGCCCCAGCATTTT.

The rearrangement links TRBV12-3 or TRBV12-4 to TRBJ1-1, with 9 bases identical to TRBD1. The CDR3 runs to 12 residues. V was pared by 6 bases and J by 7 bases, with 3 bases of the junction left unmatched. CDR3 sequence: CASRKTGGEAFF. The DNA of the CDR3 is TGTGCCAGCAGAAAGACAGGGGGTGAAGCTTTCTTT.

The chain joins TRBV18 to TRBJ2-3; D possibly corresponds to TRBD1 (6 bases). Germline values: CDR1 KGHSH, CDR2 LQKENI. The CDR3 is made up of 16 amino acids. V lost 1 base and J 0 bases, leaving 11 bases between the germline ends. CDR3 residues: CASSPRLTGSTDTQYF. The DNA of the CDR3 is TGTGCCAGCTCACCACGACTGACAGGTAGCACAGATACGCAGTATTTT.

This clone was recorded only once. The chain employs TRBV30 and TRBJ1-6, with 9 bases that match TRBD1. The germline V gene encodes CDR1 GTSNPN and CDR2 SVGIG (reference sequence). The J segment lost 10 bases and the V segment lost 4 bases, leaving 14 bases of the junction unmatched. CDR3 length equals 16 residues. This chain's CDR3 is CAWTLAGTGLGSPLHF. The DNA for the CDR3 is TGTGCCTGGACCCTTGCAGGGACAGGGTTGGGATCACCCCTCCACTTT.